The subject of this entry is one TCR beta chain. Its antigen remains unidentified. Clones were sequenced by immunoSEQ multiplex PCR, and TCRdb holds only the in-frame ones, with some missing. The top ten clones hold approximately 9% of a sample with tens of thousands of clones, around 75% of them seen once. Trimming took off 4 bases at V and 9 bases at J, with 9 bases between the two ends. This CDR3 comprises 11 residues. Per the germline V gene, CDR1 is MNHEY and CDR2 is SMNVEV (reference sequence). This sample stems from a study of radiotherapy plus CTLA-4 blockade in lung cancer. Across the study: Objective responses were documented in under 20% of patients, with disease control in around 30%. General observations from the study: Alongside interferon-beta, early blood T cell clone dynamics were reportedly the best predictor of response. Researchers report tumor-derived TCR clones expanding in blood after radiotherapy plus ipilimumab.

The genes are TRBV27 and TRBJ1-1, with a weak D call TRBD1 (5 bases). The receptor was isolated from a human donor with non-small cell lung cancer who had a complete response to radiotherapy plus ipilimumab. Source: peripheral blood, taken from a patient treated with radiotherapy plus ipilimumab. CDR3 coding DNA: TGTGCCAGCAGTTCGTCAGGGCAAGCTTTCTTT. Translating gives CASSSSGQAFF.